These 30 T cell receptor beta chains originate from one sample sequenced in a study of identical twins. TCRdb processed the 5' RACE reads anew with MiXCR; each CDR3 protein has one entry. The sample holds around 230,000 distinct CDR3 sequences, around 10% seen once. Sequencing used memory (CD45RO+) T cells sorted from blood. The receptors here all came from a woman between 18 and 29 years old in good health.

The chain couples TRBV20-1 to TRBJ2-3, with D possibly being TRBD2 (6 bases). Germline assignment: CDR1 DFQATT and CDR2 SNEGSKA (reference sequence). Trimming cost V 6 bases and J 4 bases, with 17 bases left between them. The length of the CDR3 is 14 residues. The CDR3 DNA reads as TGCAGTGCCCCCCGGGCTACGGGGGCAGATACGCAGTATTTT. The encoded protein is CSAPRATGADTQYF.

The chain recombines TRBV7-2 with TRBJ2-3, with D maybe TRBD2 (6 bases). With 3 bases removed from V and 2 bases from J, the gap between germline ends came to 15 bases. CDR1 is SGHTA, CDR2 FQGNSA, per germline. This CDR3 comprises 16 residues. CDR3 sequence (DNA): TGTGCCAGCAGCTTCGCGGGGTTCCCCTCCACAGATACGCAGTATTTT. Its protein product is CASSFAGFPSTDTQYF.

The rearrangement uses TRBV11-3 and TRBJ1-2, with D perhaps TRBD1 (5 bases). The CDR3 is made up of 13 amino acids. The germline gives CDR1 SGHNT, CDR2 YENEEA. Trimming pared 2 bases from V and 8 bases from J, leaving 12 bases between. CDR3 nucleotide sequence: TGTGCCAGCAGCTTAATAGCAGGGCGAGGCTACACCTTC. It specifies CASSLIAGRGYTF. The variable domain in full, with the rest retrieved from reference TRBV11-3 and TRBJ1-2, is EAGVVQSPRYKIIEKKQPVAFWCNPISGHNTLYWYLQNLGQGPELLIRYENEEAVDDSQLPKDRFSAERLKGVDSTLKIQPAELGDSAVYLCASSLIAGRGYTFGSGTRLTVV.

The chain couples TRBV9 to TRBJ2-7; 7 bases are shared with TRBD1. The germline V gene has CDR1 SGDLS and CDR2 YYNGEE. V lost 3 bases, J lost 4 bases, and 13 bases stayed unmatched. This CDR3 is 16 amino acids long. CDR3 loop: CASSDYGTDVPYEQYF. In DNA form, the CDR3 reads TGTGCCAGCAGCGACTATGGGACAGATGTCCCTTACGAGCAGTACTTC.

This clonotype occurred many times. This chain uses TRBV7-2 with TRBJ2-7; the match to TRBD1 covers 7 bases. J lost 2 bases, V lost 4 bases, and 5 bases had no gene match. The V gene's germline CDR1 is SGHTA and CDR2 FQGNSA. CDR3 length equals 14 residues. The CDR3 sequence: CASSSLGQTYEQYF. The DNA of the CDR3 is TGTGCCAGCAGCTCGCTGGGACAGACCTACGAGCAGTACTTC.

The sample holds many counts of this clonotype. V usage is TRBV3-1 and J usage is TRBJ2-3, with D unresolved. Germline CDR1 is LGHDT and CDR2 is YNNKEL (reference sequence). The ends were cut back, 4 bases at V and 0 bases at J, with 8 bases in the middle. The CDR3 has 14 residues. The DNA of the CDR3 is TGTGCCAGCAGCCCCCCAACTAGCACAGATACGCAGTATTTT. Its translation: CASSPPTSTDTQYF.

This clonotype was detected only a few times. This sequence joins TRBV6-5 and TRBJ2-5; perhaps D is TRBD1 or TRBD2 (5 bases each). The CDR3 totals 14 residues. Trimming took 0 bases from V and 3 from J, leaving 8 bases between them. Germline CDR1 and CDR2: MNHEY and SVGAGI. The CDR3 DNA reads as TGTGCCAGCAGTTACTCACGAGGGGAAGAGACCCAGTACTTC. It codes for CASSYSRGEETQYF.

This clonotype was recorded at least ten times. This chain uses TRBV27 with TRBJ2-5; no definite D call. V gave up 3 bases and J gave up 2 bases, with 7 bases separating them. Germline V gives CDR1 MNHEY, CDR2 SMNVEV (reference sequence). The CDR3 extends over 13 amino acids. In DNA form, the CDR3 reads TGTGCCAGCAGTTTTGTTGGGCAAGAGACCCAGTACTTC. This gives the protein CASSFVGQETQYF.

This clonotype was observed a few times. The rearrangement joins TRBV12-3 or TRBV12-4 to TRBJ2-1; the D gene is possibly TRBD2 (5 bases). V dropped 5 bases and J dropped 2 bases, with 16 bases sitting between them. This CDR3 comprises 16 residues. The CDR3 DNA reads TGTGCCAGCAGTACGACGTCTAGCTTCCCCTACAATGAGCAGTTCTTC. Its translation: CASSTTSSFPYNEQFF.

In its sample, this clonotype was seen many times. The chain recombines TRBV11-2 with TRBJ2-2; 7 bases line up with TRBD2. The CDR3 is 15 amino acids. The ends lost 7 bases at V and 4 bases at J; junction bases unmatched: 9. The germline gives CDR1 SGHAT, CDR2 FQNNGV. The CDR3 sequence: CASIQAGRGTGELFF. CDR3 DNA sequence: TGTGCCAGCATCCAAGCGGGAAGGGGCACCGGGGAGCTGTTTTTT.

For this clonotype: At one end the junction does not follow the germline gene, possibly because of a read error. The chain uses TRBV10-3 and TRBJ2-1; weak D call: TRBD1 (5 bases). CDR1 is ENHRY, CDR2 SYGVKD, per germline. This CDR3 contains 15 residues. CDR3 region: CAISPSRGPYNEQLF. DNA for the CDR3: TGTGCCATCAGCCCCTCTAGGGGCCCTTACAATGAGCAGCTCTTC.

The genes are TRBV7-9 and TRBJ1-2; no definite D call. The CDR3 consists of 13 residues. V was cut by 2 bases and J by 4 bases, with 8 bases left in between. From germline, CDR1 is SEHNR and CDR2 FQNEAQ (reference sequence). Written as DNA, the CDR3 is TGTGCCAGCAGCTTATCCACTTCCTATGGCTACACCTTC. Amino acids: CASSLSTSYGYTF.

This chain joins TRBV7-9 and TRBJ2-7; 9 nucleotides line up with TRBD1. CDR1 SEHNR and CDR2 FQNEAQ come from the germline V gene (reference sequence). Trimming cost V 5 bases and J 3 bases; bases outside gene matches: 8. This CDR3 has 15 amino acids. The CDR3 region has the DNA TGTGCCAGCAGCCCGTCGACAGGGGGAGACTACGAGCAGTACTTC. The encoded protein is CASSPSTGGDYEQYF.

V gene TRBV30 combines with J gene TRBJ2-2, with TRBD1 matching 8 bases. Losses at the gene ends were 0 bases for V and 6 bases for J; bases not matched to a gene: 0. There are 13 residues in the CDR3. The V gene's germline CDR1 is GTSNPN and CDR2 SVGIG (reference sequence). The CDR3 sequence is CAWSVQGAGELFF. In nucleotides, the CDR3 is TGTGCCTGGAGTGTACAGGGGGCCGGGGAGCTGTTTTTT.

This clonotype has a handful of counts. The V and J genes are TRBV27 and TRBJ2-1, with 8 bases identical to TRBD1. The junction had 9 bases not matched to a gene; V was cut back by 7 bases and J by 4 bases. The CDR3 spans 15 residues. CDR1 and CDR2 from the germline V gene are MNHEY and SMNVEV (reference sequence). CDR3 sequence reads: CASTPTGAGYNEQFF. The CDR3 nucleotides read TGTGCCAGCACCCCGACAGGGGCGGGGTACAATGAGCAGTTCTTC.

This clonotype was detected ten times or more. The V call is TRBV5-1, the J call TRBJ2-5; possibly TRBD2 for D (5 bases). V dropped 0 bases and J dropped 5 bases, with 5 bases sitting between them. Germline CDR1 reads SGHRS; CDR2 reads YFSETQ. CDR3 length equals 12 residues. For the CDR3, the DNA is TGCGCCAGCAGCTTGGCGGGGGAGACCCAGTACTTC. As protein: CASSLAGETQYF.

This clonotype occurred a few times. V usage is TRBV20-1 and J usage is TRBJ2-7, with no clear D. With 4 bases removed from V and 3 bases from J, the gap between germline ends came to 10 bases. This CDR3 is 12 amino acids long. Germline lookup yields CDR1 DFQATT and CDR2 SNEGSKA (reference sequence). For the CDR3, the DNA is TGCAGTGCTACCTCAGACCACTACGAGCAGTACTTC. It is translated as CSATSDHYEQYF.

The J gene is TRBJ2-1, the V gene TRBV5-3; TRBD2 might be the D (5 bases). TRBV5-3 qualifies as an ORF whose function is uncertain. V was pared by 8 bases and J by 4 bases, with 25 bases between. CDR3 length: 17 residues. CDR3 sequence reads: CASSPGLLGVVYNEQFF. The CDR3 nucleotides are TGTGCCAGCAGCCCTGGACTCCTCGGAGTAGTTTACAATGAGCAGTTCTTC.

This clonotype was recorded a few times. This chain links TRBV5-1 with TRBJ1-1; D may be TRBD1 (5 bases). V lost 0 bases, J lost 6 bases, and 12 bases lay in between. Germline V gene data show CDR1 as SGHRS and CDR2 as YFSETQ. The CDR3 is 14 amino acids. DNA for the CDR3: TGCGCCAGCAGCTTGGGGGGGTCAGCATCTGAAGCTTTCTTT. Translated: CASSLGGSASEAFF.

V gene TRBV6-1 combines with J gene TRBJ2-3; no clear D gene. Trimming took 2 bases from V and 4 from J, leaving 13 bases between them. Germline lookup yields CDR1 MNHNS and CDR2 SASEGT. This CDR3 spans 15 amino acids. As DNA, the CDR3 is TGTGCCAGCAGTGAAATCACTTTTGGGTCAGATACGCAGTATTTT. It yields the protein CASSEITFGSDTQYF.

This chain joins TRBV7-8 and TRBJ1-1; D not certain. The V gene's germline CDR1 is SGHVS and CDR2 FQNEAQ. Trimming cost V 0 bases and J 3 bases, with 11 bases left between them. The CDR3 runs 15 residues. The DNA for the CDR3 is TGTGCCAGCAGCTTAGCGCTAGATGGGGACACTGAAGCTTTCTTT. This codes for CASSLALDGDTEAFF. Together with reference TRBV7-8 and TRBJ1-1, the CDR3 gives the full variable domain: GAGVSQSPRYKVAKRGQDVALRCDPISGHVSLFWYQQALGQGPEFLTYFQNEAQLDKSGLPSDRFFAERPEGSVSTLKIQRTQQEDSAVYLCASSLALDGDTEAFFGQGTRLTVV.

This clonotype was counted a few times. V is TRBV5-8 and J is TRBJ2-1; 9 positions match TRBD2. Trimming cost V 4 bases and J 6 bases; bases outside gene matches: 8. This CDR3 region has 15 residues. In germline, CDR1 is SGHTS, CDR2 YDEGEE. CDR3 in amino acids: CASSVLAGSPNEQFF. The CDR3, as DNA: TGTGCCAGCAGCGTCCTAGCGGGATCGCCCAATGAGCAGTTCTTC.

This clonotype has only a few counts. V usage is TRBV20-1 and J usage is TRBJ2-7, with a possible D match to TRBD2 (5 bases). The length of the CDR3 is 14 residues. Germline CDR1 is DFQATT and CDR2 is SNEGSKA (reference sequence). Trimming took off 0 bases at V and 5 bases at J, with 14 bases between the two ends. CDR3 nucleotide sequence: TGCAGTGCTAGAGATAAATTCCTAGCCCACGAGCAGTACTTC. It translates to CSARDKFLAHEQYF.

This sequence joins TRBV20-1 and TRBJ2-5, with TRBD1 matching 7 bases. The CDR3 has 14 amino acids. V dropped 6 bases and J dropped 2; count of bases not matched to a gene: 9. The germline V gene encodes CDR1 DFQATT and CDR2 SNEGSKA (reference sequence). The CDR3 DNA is TGCAGTGCAAGAACCGGGACAGAACAAGAGACCCAGTACTTC. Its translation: CSARTGTEQETQYF.

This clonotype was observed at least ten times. The DNA of the CDR3 is TGCAGTGCTAGAGATCGGAGACTAACCAGCACAGATACGCAGTATTTT. Translating it yields CSARDRRLTSTDTQYF. This chain uses TRBV20-1 with TRBJ2-3, with D maybe TRBD2 (5 bases). There are 16 residues in the CDR3. CDR1 DFQATT and CDR2 SNEGSKA come from the germline V gene (reference sequence). V lost 0 bases to trimming and J lost 0 bases, with 13 bases between them.

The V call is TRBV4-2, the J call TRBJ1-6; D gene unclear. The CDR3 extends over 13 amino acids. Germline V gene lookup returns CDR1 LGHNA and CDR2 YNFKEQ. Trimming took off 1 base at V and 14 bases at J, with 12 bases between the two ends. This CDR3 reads CASSQGSTGSLHF. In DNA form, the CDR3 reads TGTGCCAGCAGCCAAGGGTCTACGGGGTCCCTCCACTTT.

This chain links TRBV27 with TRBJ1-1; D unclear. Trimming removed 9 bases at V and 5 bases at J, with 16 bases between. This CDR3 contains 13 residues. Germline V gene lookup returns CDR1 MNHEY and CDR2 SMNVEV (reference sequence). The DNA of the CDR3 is TGTGCCAGTAGAGATAGGGCACGGACTGAAGCTTTCTTT. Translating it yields CASRDRARTEAFF.

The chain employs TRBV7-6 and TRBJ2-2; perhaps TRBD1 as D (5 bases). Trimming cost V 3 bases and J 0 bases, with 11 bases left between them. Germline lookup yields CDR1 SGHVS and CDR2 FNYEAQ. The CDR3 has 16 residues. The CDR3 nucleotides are TGTGCCAGCAGCTTCCTTCAAGGGGCGAACACCGGGGAGCTGTTTTTT. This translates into CASSFLQGANTGELFF.

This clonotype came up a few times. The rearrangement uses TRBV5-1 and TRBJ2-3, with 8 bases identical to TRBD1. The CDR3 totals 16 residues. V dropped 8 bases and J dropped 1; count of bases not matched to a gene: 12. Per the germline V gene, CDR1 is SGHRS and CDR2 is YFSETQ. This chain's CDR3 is CASSLGQAEGTDTQYF. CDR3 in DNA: TGCGCCAGTTCACTGGGACAGGCTGAAGGCACAGATACGCAGTATTTT.

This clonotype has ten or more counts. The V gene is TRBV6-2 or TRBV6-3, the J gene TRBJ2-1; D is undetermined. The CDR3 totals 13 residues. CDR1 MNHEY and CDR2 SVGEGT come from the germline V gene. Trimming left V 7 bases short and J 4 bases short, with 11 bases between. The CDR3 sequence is CASMVPPYNEQFF. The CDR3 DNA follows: TGTGCCAGCATGGTACCCCCGTACAATGAGCAGTTCTTC.